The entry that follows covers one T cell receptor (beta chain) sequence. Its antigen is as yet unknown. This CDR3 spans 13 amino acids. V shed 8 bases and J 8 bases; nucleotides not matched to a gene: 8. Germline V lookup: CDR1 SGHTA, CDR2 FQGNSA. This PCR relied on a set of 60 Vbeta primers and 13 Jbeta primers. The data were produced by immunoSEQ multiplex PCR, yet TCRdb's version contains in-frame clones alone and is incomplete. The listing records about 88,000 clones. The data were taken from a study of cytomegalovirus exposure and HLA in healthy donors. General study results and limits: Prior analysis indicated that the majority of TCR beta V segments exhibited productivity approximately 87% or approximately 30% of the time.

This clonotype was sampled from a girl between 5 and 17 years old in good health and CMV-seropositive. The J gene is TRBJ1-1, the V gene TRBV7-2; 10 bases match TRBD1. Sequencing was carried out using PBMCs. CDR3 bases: TGTGCCAGCGGCCCGGGACAGGGGCGGGAAGCTTTCTTT. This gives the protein CASGPGQGREAFF.